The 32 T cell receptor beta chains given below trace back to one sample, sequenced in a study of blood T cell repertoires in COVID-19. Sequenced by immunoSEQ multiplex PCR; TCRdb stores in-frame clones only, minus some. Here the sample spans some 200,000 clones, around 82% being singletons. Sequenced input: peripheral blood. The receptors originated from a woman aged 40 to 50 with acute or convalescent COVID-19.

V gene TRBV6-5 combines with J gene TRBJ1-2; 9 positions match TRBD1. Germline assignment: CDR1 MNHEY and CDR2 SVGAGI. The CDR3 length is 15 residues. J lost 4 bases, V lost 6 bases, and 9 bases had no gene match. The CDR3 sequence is CASSNRDRATYGYTF. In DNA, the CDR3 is TGTGCCAGCAGCAACCGGGACAGGGCGACCTATGGCTACACCTTC.

CDR3 coding DNA: TGTGCCAGCAGCCAAGAAGTAACCCTAGGTTCACCCCTCCACTTT. Translated, it gives CASSQEVTLGSPLHF. This chain uses TRBV3-1 (or the pseudogene TRBV3-2) with TRBJ1-6; D not certain. The CDR3 runs 15 residues. From germline, CDR1 is LGHDT and CDR2 YNNKEL (reference sequence). With 0 bases removed from V and 9 bases from J, the gap between germline ends came to 12 bases.

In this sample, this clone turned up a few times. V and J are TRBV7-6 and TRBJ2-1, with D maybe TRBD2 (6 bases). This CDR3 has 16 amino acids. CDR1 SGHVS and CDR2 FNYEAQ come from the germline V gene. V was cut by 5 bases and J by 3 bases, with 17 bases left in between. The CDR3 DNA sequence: TGTGCCAGCAGCCCCCCCTCGGGACTGTACTACAATGAGCAGTTCTTC. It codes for CASSPPSGLYYNEQFF.

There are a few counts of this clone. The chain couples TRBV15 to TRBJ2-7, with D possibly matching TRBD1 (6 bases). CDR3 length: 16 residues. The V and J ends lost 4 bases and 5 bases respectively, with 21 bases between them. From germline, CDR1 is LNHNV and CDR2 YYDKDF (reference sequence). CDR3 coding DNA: TGTGCCACCAGCAACACAGGGCAGGGGCACGAAAACGAGCAGTACTTC. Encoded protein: CATSNTGQGHENEQYF. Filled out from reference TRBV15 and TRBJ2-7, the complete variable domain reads DAMVIQNPRYQVTQFGKPVTLSCSQTLNHNVMYWYQQKSSQAPKLLFHYYDKDFNNEADTPDNFQSRRPNTSFCFLDIRSPGLGDTAMYLCATSNTGQGHENEQYFGPGTRLTVT.

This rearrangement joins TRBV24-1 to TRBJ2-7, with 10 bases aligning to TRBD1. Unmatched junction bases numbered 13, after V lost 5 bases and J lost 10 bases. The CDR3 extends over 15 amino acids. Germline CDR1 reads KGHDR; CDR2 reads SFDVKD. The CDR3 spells CATSAKGTGEKSQYF. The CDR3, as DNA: TGTGCCACCAGTGCCAAAGGGACAGGGGAGAAGAGTCAGTACTTC.

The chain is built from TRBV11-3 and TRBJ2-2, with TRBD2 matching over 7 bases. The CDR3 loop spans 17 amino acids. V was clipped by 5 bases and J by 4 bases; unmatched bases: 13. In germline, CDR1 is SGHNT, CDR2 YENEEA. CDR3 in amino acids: CASSREEASGLTGELFF. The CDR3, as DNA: TGTGCCAGCAGCCGAGAGGAGGCTAGCGGACTCACCGGGGAGCTGTTTTTT.

This chain's CDR3 is CSTRQGPYEQYF. The DNA for the CDR3 is TGCAGCACCCGACAGGGACCTTACGAGCAGTACTTC. The chain combines TRBV29-1 with TRBJ2-7; 7 nucleotides align to TRBD1. Unmatched junction bases numbered 8, after V lost 8 bases and J lost 4 bases. Germline V gene sequence: CDR1 SQVTM, CDR2 ANQGSEA. The CDR3 runs 12 residues.

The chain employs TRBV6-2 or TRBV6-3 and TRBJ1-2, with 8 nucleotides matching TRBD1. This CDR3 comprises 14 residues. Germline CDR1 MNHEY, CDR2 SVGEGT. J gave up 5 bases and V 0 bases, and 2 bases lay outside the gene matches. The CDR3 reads CASSYSRTGYGYTF. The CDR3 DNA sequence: TGTGCCAGCAGTTACTCTCGGACAGGGTATGGCTACACCTTC.

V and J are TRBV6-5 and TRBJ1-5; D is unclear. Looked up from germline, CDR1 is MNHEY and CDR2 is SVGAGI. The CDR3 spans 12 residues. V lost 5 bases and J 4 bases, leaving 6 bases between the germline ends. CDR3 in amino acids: CASSPTNQPQHF. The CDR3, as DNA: TGTGCCAGCAGTCCCACTAATCAGCCCCAGCATTTT.

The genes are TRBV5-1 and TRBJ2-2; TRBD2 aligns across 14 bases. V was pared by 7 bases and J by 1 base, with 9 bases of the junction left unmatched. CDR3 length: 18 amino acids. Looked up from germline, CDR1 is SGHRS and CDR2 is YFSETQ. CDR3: CASRRLAGGRKNTGELFF. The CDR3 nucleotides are TGCGCCAGCCGCAGACTAGCGGGGGGGCGAAAGAACACCGGGGAGCTGTTTTTT.

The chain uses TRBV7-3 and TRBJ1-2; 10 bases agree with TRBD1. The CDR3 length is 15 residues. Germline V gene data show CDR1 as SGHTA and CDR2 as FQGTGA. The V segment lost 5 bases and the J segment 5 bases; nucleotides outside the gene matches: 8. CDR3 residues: CASSPGQGVGYGYTF. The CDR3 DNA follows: TGTGCCAGCAGCCCTGGACAGGGGGTTGGATATGGCTACACCTTC.

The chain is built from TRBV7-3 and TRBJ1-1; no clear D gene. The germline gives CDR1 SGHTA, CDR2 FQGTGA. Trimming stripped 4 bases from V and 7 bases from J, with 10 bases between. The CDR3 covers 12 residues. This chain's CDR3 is CASSYRGGEAFF. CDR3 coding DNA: TGTGCCAGCAGCTATAGAGGAGGTGAAGCTTTCTTT.

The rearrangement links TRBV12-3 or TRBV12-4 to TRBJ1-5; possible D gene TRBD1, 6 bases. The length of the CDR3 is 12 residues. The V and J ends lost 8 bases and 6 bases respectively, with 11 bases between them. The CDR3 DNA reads TGTGCCAGCCGTAGGGGGGGTCAGCCCCAGCATTTT. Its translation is CASRRGGQPQHF.

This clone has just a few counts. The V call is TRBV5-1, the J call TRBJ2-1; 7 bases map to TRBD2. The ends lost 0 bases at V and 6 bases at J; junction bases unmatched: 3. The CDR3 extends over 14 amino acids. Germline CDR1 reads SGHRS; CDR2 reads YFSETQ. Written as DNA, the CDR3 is TGCGCCAGCAGCTTGGGTACGGGAGGCAATGAGCAGTTCTTC. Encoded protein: CASSLGTGGNEQFF.

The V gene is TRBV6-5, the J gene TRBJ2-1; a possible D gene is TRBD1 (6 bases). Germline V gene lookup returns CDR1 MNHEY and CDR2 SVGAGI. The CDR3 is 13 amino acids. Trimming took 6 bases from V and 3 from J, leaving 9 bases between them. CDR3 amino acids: CASSRTVYNEQFF. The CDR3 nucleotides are TGTGCCAGCAGCCGGACAGTCTACAATGAGCAGTTCTTC.

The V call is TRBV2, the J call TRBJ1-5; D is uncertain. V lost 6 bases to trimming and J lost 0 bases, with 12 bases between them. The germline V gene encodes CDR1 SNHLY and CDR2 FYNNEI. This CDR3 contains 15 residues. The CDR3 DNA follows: TGTGCCAGCAGACCCGCGAGCTATAGCAATCAGCCCCAGCATTTT. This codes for CASRPASYSNQPQHF.

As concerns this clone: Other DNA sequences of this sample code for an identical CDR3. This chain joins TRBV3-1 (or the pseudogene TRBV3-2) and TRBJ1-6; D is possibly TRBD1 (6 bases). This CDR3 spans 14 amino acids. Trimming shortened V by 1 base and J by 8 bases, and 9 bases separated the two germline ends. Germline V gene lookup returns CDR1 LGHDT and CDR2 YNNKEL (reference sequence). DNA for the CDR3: TGTGCCAGCAGCCAAGGACAGGTATATTCACCCCTCCACTTT. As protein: CASSQGQVYSPLHF.

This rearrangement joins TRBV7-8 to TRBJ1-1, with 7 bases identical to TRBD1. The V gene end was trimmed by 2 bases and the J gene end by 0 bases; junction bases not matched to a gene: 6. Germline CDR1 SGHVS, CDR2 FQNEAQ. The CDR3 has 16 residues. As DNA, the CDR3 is TGTGCCAGCAGCTTAAATCCGACAGGGATGAACACTGAAGCTTTCTTT. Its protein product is CASSLNPTGMNTEAFF.

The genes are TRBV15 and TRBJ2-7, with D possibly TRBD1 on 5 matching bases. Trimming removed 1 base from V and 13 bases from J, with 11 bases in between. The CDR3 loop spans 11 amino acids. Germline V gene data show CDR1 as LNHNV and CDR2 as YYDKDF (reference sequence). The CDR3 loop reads CATSRVRQPYF. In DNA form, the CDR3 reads TGTGCCACCAGCAGAGTCCGACAGCCCTACTTC.

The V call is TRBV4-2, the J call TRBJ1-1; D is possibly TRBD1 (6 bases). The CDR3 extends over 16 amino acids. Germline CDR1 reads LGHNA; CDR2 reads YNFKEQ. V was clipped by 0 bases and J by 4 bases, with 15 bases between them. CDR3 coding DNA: TGTGCCAGCAGCCAAGAATCCGACAGGATCACCACTGAAGCTTTCTTT. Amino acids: CASSQESDRITTEAFF.

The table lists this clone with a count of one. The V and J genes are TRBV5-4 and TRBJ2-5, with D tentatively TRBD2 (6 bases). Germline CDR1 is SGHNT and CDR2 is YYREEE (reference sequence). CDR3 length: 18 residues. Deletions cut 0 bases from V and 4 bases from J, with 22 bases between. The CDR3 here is CASSLGPRGSSGRETQYF. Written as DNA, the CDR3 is TGTGCCAGCAGCTTGGGCCCGAGGGGTAGTAGCGGTCGAGAGACCCAGTACTTC.

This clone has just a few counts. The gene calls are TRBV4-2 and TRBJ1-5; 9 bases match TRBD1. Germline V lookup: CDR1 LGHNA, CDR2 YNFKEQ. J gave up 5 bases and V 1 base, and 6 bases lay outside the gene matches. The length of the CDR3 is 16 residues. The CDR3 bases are TGTGCCAGCAGCCAAGGTGGACAGGGGTTGTATCAGCCCCAGCATTTT. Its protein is CASSQGGQGLYQPQHF.

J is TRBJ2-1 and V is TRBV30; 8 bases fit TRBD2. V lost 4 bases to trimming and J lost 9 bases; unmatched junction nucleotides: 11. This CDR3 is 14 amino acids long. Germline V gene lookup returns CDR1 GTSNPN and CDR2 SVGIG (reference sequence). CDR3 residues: CAWKRSGRAGEQFF. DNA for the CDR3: TGTGCCTGGAAACGGAGCGGGAGAGCAGGTGAGCAGTTCTTC.

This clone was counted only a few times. The CDR3 nucleotides are TGCGCCAGCAGCTGGACTAGCGGGAGTCTCTACGAGCAGTACTTC. Its protein product is CASSWTSGSLYEQYF. The chain has TRBV5-1 and TRBJ2-7; 13 bases align to TRBD2. The CDR3 has 15 residues. V was clipped by 3 bases and J by 3 bases; unmatched bases: 3. The germline gives CDR1 SGHRS, CDR2 YFSETQ.

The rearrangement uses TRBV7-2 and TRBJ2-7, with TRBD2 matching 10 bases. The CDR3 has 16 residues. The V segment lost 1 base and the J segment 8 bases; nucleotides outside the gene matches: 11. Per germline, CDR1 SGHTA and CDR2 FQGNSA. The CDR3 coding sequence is TGTGCCAGCAGCTTAGGGCTAGCGGGGGCGCAGATGAAGCAGTACTTC. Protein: CASSLGLAGAQMKQYF.

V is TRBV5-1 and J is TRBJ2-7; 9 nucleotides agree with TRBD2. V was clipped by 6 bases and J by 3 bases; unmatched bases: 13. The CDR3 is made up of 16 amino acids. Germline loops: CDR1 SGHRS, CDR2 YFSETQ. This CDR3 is CASTPPGREGGYEQYF. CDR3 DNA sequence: TGCGCCAGCACCCCGCCGGGGCGGGAGGGAGGCTACGAGCAGTACTTC.

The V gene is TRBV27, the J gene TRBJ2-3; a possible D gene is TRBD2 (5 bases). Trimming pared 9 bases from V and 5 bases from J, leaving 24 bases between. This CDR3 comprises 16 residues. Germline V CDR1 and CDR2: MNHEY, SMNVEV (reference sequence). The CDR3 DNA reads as TGTGCCAGTACTGATACGGGTACTATTCGGGGAGATACGCAGTATTTT. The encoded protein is CASTDTGTIRGDTQYF.

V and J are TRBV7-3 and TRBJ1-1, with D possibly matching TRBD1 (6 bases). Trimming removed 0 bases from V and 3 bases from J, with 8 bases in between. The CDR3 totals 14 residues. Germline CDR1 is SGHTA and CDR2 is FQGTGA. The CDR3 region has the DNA TGTGCCAGCAGCTTAACAGGGGGGGACACTGAAGCTTTCTTT. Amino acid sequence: CASSLTGGDTEAFF.

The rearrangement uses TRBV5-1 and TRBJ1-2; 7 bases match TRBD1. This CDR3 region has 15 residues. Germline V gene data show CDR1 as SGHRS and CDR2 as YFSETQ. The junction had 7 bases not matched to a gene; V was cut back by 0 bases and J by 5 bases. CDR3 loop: CASSLAGTDTYGYTF. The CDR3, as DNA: TGCGCCAGCAGCTTGGCCGGGACAGACACTTATGGCTACACCTTC. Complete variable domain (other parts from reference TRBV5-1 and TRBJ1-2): KAGVTQTPRYLIKTRGQQVTLSCSPISGHRSVSWYQQTPGQGLQFLFEYFSETQRNKGNFPGRFSGRQFSNSRSEMNVSTLELGDSALYLCASSLAGTDTYGYTFGSGTRLTVV.

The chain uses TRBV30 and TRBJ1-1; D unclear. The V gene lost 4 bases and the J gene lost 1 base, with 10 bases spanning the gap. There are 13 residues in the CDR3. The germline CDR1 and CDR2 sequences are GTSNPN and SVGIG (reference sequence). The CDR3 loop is CAWKRGGNTEAFF. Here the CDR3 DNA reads TGTGCCTGGAAACGGGGTGGGAACACTGAAGCTTTCTTT.

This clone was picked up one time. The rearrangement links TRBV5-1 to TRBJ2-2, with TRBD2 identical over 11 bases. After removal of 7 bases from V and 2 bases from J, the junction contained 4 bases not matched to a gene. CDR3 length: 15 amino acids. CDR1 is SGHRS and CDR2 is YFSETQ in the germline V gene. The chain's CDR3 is CASRGTSGNTGELFF. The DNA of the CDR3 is TGCGCCAGCCGAGGGACTAGCGGAAACACCGGGGAGCTGTTTTTT.

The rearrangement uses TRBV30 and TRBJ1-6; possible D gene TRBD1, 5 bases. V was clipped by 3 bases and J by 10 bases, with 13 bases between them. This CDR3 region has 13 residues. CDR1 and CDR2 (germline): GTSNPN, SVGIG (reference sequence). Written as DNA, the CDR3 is TGTGCCTGGAGCCCTGGGGCCCAGTCACCCCTCCACTTT. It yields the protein CAWSPGAQSPLHF.